The entry below describes one T cell receptor beta chain. Its specificity is not known. The data derive from a study of T-cell reconstitution after alpha-beta-depleted transplantation in children. Study findings and constraints: After transplant, at about two months, alpha-beta T cells were reportedly derived from several hundred expanded graft clones.

Researchers prepared the TCRbeta library using unique molecular identifiers, the study reports. TCRdb ran MiXCR on the PCR reads and lists one entry per CDR3 protein. The data show more than 100,000 distinct CDR3 sequences, 23% seen once. Material: PBMCs, mostly from graft donor cells, obtained 180 days after TCRalphabeta/CD19-depleted stem cell transplant. The clonotype was recovered from a male patient aged 2 to 10 who had a stem cell transplant for chronic granulomatous disease, so the T cells may come from the graft donor.

The CDR3 DNA follows: TGCGCCAGCACCCAAGGCGTAGCGGGAGGCTCCTACGAGCAGTACTTC. Protein product: CASTQGVAGGSYEQYF. This sequence joins TRBV5-1 and TRBJ2-7, with 10 bases fitting TRBD2. V lost 6 bases and J lost 0; bases outside the gene matches: 9. CDR3 length equals 16 residues. CDR1 SGHRS and CDR2 YFSETQ come from the germline V gene.